The clone carrying this TCR beta chain was detected many times. Antigen unknown. The source of the sample is a study of CD8 T cells in ankylosing spondylitis. Overall study results and limits: Some motif variants were previously reported in reactive arthritis synovial fluid and blood. Clones that were linked to disease were CD8+ and were relatively rare in peripheral blood. Made up of about eight highly homologous variants, a TCR beta motif appeared characteristic of ankylosing spondylitis blood. Enrichment of disease-linked clones was reportedly significant in matched ankylosing spondylitis synovial fluid.

A quantitative 5'-RACE method, one with molecular barcodes, was used to make TCR beta libraries. TCRdb ran MiXCR on the 5' RACE reads and lists one entry per CDR3 protein. Among hundreds of thousands of distinct CDR3 sequences, about 12% were seen once, and the ten largest hold about 0.5%. This CDR3 has 12 residues. V gave up 5 bases and J gave up 0 bases, with 5 bases separating them. CDR1 is SGHTA, CDR2 FQGNSA, per germline. The sequenced material came from blood, either unsorted or a sorted T cell fraction (not recorded which). This chain uses TRBV7-2 with TRBJ2-7; D unresolved. The sequence was collected from a male donor with ankylosing spondylitis. CDR3 sequence: CASSVPSYEQYF. The CDR3 coding sequence is TGTGCCAGCAGCGTGCCCTCCTACGAGCAGTACTTC.